The present entry profiles one TCR beta chain with its context. Its antigen is as yet unknown. This entry belongs to a study of CD8+CD57+ T cells in acquired aplastic anemia. Study background: DNA from sorted CD4+ and CD8+ cells averaged around 3 ug.

Profiling of TCR beta VDJ combinations and CDR3 sequences used genomic DNA as template. TCRdb itself ran the reads through MiXCR, one entry per CDR3 protein. The table lists 110,000 or so distinct CDR3 sequences, 40% to 60% of them singletons. Overall study findings and caveats: It was found that roughly 29 CD8+ CDR3 sequences were shared between patients and controls. The study found no significant CD8+ Simpson's diversity difference between patients and controls.

The germline V gene encodes CDR1 SGHTA and CDR2 FQGNSA. V was pared by 3 bases and J by 3 bases, with 15 bases between. The CDR3 is 15 amino acids. Sequencing was done on a sample of sorted CD4+, CD8+, or CD8+CD57+ T cells (not recorded which) from PBMCs. The source of this sequence is a human donor in good health, serving as a control. This chain uses TRBV7-2 with TRBJ2-7; TRBD1 is a possible D gene (6 bases). The chain's CDR3 is CASSLGQLNLYEQYF. In nucleotides, the CDR3 is TGTGCCAGCAGCTTGGGACAACTTAACCTCTACGAGCAGTACTTC.